These 14 T cell receptor beta chains were sequenced from one sample in a study of post-analysis software for immune sequencing data. Whole-study findings and limits: There were five or six TRBV segments more frequent in patients than controls, and TRBV5-6, TRBV5-1 and TRBV20-1 were among them.

Incorporated into the TCR beta cDNA libraries were unique molecular identifiers, which served to reduce PCR and sequencing biases. MiXCR, applied by TCRdb to the PCR reads, yields one record per CDR3 protein. This table holds about 820,000 distinct CDR3 sequences, under 70% found once. The antigens for these receptors are not known. The sequenced sample consisted of blood. The origin of the receptors is a girl aged 10 to 17 with multiple sclerosis.

This clonotype was seen more than once but under ten times. The chain recombines TRBV7-3 with TRBJ2-3; TRBD1 might be the D (6 bases). The germline V and J ends were trimmed by 3 bases and 2 bases, with 9 bases remaining between them. CDR3 length: 14 amino acids. Germline CDR1 reads SGHTA; CDR2 reads FQGTGA. The CDR3 sequence: CASSFQGLTDTQYF. The CDR3 nucleotides are TGTGCCAGCAGCTTCCAGGGGCTCACAGATACGCAGTATTTT.

J is TRBJ1-1 and V is TRBV7-9, with 8 bases aligning to TRBD1. This CDR3 is 19 amino acids long. Germline V gene lookup returns CDR1 SEHNR and CDR2 FQNEAQ (reference sequence). V lost 5 bases, J lost 0 bases, and 17 bases stayed unmatched. The CDR3 here is CASSGPGGAFGVVNTEAFF. For the CDR3, the DNA is TGTGCCAGCAGCGGACCAGGGGGCGCGTTTGGGGTCGTGAACACTGAAGCTTTCTTT.

CDR3 protein: CAWSTPHQGQNYGYTF. The CDR3 bases are TGTGCCTGGAGTACCCCTCATCAGGGGCAGAACTATGGCTACACCTTC. This rearrangement joins TRBV30 to TRBJ1-2; D might be TRBD1 (6 bases). This CDR3 region has 16 residues. V lost 2 bases and J 2 bases, leaving 18 bases between the germline ends. CDR1 is GTSNPN and CDR2 is SVGIG in the germline V gene (reference sequence).

This CDR3 is CSVRDRADEQFF. The CDR3 nucleotides are TGCAGCGTGAGGGACAGGGCGGATGAGCAGTTCTTC. The genes are TRBV29-1 and TRBJ2-1, with 9 bases identical to TRBD1. The germline gives CDR1 SQVTM, CDR2 ANQGSEA. J was trimmed by 8 bases and V by 6 bases; bases with no gene match: 5. This CDR3 region has 12 residues.

V and J are TRBV7-2 and TRBJ2-3; D unresolved. V shed 5 bases and J shed 3 bases, with 9 bases lying between them. This CDR3 contains 13 residues. Germline loops: CDR1 SGHTA, CDR2 FQGNSA. The CDR3 is CASSTDRTDTQYF. DNA of the CDR3: TGTGCCAGCAGCACCGATCGAACAGATACGCAGTATTTT.

This chain links TRBV5-1 with TRBJ1-2; D remains ambiguous. Germline V lookup: CDR1 SGHRS, CDR2 YFSETQ. The CDR3 extends over 12 amino acids. Trimming cost V 4 bases and J 6 bases, with 10 bases left between them. CDR3 region: CASSTTTHGYTF. The CDR3 DNA reads as TGCGCCAGCAGCACCACTACTCATGGCTACACCTTC.

V and J are TRBV5-1 and TRBJ2-7; D remains ambiguous. Germline assignment: CDR1 SGHRS and CDR2 YFSETQ. The CDR3 totals 15 residues. Trimming took off 0 bases at V and 0 bases at J, with 10 bases between the two ends. The CDR3 reads CASSLGRPNSYEQYF. DNA for the CDR3: TGCGCCAGCAGCTTGGGCAGGCCAAACTCCTACGAGCAGTACTTC.

The chain couples TRBV7-9 to TRBJ2-6; 9 bases map to TRBD1. The germline gives CDR1 SEHNR, CDR2 FQNEAQ (reference sequence). The CDR3 has 18 residues. J lost 2 bases, V lost 5 bases, and 10 bases had no gene match. CDR3 in DNA: TGTGCCAGCAGCCCACAGGGGACAGGGAAGACTGGGGCCAACGTCCTGACTTTC. Translating it yields CASSPQGTGKTGANVLTF.

This clonotype is a singleton in its sample. The V and J genes are TRBV5-1 and TRBJ2-3; TRBD1 aligns across 9 bases. Per germline, CDR1 SGHRS and CDR2 YFSETQ. V lost 5 bases, J lost 6 bases, and 7 bases stayed unmatched. This CDR3 is 14 amino acids long. The CDR3 is CASSRDRALDTQYF. DNA of the CDR3: TGCGCCAGCAGTAGGGACAGGGCTTTGGATACGCAGTATTTT. Looking up the rest from reference TRBV5-1 and TRBJ2-3 gives the full variable domain: KAGVTQTPRYLIKTRGQQVTLSCSPISGHRSVSWYQQTPGQGLQFLFEYFSETQRNKGNFPGRFSGRQFSNSRSEMNVSTLELGDSALYLCASSRDRALDTQYFGPGTRLTVL.

This sequence joins TRBV20-1 and TRBJ2-4, with D possibly TRBD2 on 6 matching bases. The assigned J gene may be wrong: the sequence end matches TRBJ2-7 better. The CDR3 extends over 12 amino acids. Germline V gene sequence: CDR1 DFQATT, CDR2 SNEGSKA (reference sequence). CDR3 amino acids: CSARLRENEQYF. In DNA, the CDR3 is TGCAGTGCTAGATTGCGGGAAAACGAGCAGTACTTC.

V and J are TRBV29-1 and TRBJ2-1, with D perhaps TRBD2 (5 bases). This CDR3 has 12 residues. Looked up from germline, CDR1 is SQVTM and CDR2 is ANQGSEA. V was shortened by 6 bases and J by 6 bases, with 12 bases between the two germline ends. Here the CDR3 reads CSVRGNCNEQFF. CDR3 DNA: TGCAGCGTCCGAGGGAACTGCAATGAGCAGTTCTTC.

This clonotype was counted between two and nine times. The V and J genes are TRBV20-1 and TRBJ2-3; no clear D. Germline V gene lookup returns CDR1 DFQATT and CDR2 SNEGSKA (reference sequence). The CDR3 extends over 13 amino acids. Trimming removed 2 bases from V and 2 bases from J, with 8 bases in between. CDR3 residues: CSARYLFTDTQYF. CDR3 in DNA: TGCAGTGCTAGATACCTTTTCACAGATACGCAGTATTTT.

In its sample, this clonotype was seen a few times. The V call is TRBV29-1, the J call TRBJ2-1, with TRBD2 matching 9 bases. V dropped 7 bases and J dropped 7; count of bases not matched to a gene: 8. The length of the CDR3 is 13 residues. Per the germline V gene, CDR1 is SQVTM and CDR2 is ANQGSEA. CDR3 amino acids: CSAASGTINEQFF. Here the CDR3 DNA reads TGCAGCGCTGCTAGCGGGACAATAAATGAGCAGTTCTTC.

This clonotype was seen only a few times. The chain couples TRBV5-6 to TRBJ2-3; 7 bases are shared with TRBD1. CDR3 size: 14 residues. CDR1 is SGHDT and CDR2 is YYEEEE in the germline V gene. V lost 2 bases to trimming and J lost 4 bases; unmatched junction nucleotides: 4. The DNA of the CDR3 is TGTGCCAGCAGCTTAGGGGGCAAGGCAGATACGCAGTATTTT. The encoded protein is CASSLGGKADTQYF.